This TCR beta chain was observed in a study of shared clonotypes between healthy human individuals. The naive CD8 fraction comprised CD45RO-negative cells positively selected for CCR7 and excluded terminally differentiated effector memory CD45RA+ cells. Each donor was a Caucasian adult residing in Nashville, Tennessee. Deep was the level at which the assay was run. Some clones are missing from TCRdb's copy, which holds only in-frame ones; the method was immunoSEQ multiplex PCR. The profile covers some 630,000 clones, with about 95% appearing a single time and about 0.12% taken by the ten largest. Broader study findings: Rarefaction analysis demonstrated incomplete sorted-subset sequencing notwithstanding large depth. It was the non-shared clonotypes that had lower generation probabilities than clonotypes shared by all four donors.

This CDR3 contains 14 residues. Trimming left V 0 bases short and J 5 bases short, with 11 bases between. In germline, CDR1 is PRHDT, CDR2 FYEKMQ (reference sequence). Concerning this clone itself: Its matching antigen is unknown.

J is TRBJ2-7 and V is TRBV13, with unresolved D. The sequenced sample was naive CD8+ T cells sorted from blood. The sequence came from a woman aged 25 to 39 in good health. The DNA of the CDR3 is TGTGCCAGCAGCTTAGGCCACAGCAACCACGAGCAGTACTTC. It encodes CASSLGHSNHEQYF. Complete variable domain (other parts from reference TRBV13 and TRBJ2-7): AAGVIQSPRHLIKEKRETATLKCYPIPRHDTVYWYQQGPGQDPQFLISFYEKMQSDKGSIPDRFSAQQFSDYHSELNMSSLELGDSALYFCASSLGHSNHEQYFGPGTRLTVT.